This record looks at one T cell receptor beta chain sequence and its context. This receptor's antigen is unknown. Per-base quality was not reported, and no clone a single base away is much larger than it. RNA was extracted with the RNeasy kit and roughly 0.45 to 1 ug was reverse transcribed using random hexamers. The immunoSEQ multiplex PCR assay, which covers 54 Vbeta and 13 Jbeta segments, was used to amplify TCR beta CDR3 regions. PCR amplification bias was corrected by using a synthetic template baseline for primer optimization and computational correction. As for the authors' bioinformatics: Reads were annotated to V, D and J genes according to IMGT and were analyzed with immunoSEQ Analyzer, with only productive sequences retained. Clonality was computed as one minus Shannon entropy normalized by log2 of the number of productive unique sequences. For each patient and control, public and private clones were evaluated among the 100 most prevalent clones. A clone was defined as Susac-specific if it was absent from the healthy and MS cohorts, from some 980 published viral clones and from other ImmuneACCESS disease sequences. TCRdb redid the processing of the public reads, applying fastp at Q25 and MiXCR, and retained in-frame beta chains. Rows merge per CDR3 protein into single entries with the most common DNA and genes. These V and J calls are TCRdb output, not the study's own analysis. The sample table holds some 150,000 distinct CDR3 sequences, of which 95% to 96% were seen once. In total, the top ten clones hold approximately 0.15% of the sample.

Peripheral blood CD8+ and CD4+ T cells from healthy donors, Susac syndrome patients and multiple sclerosis patients were profiled using high-throughput TCR beta sequencing. Multiple sclerosis controls were treatment-naive patients with stable or active relapsing-remitting disease fulfilling revised McDonald criteria. Bulk CD8+ and CD4+ T cells were purified by magnetic negative isolation, whereas CD8+ TEMRA cells were enriched by FACS. Blood was collected in EDTA tubes and processed within 24 hours, with PBMCs isolated through density gradient centrifugation. PBMCs intended for TCR sequencing were frozen in liquid nitrogen and were later thawed in a 37 degrees C water bath. Purity of sorted or isolated CD4+, CD8+ and CD8+ TEMRA cells was at least 90%. This sample was taken from a study of CD8 T cells in Susac syndrome (dated by TCRdb to the late 2010s). Notes on the research overall: Repertoire sequencing was used to test whether CD8+ T cell activation and differentiation in Susac syndrome was antigen driven. The clonality of the CD8+ T cell repertoire was compared across approximately eleven healthy donors, some 14 Susac syndrome patients and around 16 multiple sclerosis patients. Findings and caveats that apply to the study as a whole: The number of individuals in the TCR sequencing and HLA analysis was recognized as being relatively small.

The germline V and J ends show losses of 8 bases and 3 bases respectively, and no gene match explains 6 bases of the junction. The CDR3 starts with the cysteine, ends with the phenylalanine, and has 12 residues. Only the CDR3 DNA is retained, 36 bases long and in frame from the first base. CDR1 and CDR2 (SQVTM, ANQGSEA) derive from the germline V gene. The sequence is built from TRBV29-1 and TRBJ1-2, with 7 central nucleotides matching TRBD1. This clonotype originated in a human donor with multiple sclerosis. Material: CD8+ T cells from PBMCs. The nucleotides are TGCAGCACAGGGGCGGAGCACTATGGCTACACCTTC. This encodes CSTGAEHYGYTF.